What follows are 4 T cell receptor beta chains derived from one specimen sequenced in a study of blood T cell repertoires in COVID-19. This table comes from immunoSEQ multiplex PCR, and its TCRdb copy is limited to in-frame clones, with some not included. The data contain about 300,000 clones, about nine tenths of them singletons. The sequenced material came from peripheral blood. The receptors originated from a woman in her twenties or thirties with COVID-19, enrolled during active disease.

CDR3 nucleotides: TGTGCCAGCAGTTTACGGGGGGGCGACTATGCCGGGGAGCTGTTTTTT. It translates to CASSLRGGDYAGELFF. The V and J genes are TRBV28 and TRBJ2-2; 8 nucleotides line up with TRBD2. J lost 6 bases, V lost 2 bases, and 8 bases had no gene match. Germline V CDR1 and CDR2: MDHEN, SYDVKM. The CDR3 spans 16 residues.

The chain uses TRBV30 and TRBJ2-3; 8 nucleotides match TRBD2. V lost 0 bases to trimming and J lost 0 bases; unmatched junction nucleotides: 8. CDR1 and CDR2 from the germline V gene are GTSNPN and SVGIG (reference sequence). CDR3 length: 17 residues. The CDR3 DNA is TGTGCCTGGAGTGTAGGGTCACTAGCGGACAGCACAGATACGCAGTATTTT. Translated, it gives CAWSVGSLADSTDTQYF.

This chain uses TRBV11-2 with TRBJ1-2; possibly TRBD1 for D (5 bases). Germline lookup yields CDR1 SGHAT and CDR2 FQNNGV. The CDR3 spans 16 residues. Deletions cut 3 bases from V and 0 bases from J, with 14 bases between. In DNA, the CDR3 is TGTGCCAGCAGCTTGACTCCGGACACCCCTAACTATGGCTACACCTTC. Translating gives CASSLTPDTPNYGYTF.

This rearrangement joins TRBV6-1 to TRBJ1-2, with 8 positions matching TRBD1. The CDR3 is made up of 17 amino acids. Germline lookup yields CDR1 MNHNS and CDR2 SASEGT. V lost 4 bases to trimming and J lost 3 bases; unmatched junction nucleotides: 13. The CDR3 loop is CASSAGTGSFRDYGYTF. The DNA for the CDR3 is TGTGCCAGCAGTGCTGGGACAGGATCGTTTCGGGACTATGGCTACACCTTC.